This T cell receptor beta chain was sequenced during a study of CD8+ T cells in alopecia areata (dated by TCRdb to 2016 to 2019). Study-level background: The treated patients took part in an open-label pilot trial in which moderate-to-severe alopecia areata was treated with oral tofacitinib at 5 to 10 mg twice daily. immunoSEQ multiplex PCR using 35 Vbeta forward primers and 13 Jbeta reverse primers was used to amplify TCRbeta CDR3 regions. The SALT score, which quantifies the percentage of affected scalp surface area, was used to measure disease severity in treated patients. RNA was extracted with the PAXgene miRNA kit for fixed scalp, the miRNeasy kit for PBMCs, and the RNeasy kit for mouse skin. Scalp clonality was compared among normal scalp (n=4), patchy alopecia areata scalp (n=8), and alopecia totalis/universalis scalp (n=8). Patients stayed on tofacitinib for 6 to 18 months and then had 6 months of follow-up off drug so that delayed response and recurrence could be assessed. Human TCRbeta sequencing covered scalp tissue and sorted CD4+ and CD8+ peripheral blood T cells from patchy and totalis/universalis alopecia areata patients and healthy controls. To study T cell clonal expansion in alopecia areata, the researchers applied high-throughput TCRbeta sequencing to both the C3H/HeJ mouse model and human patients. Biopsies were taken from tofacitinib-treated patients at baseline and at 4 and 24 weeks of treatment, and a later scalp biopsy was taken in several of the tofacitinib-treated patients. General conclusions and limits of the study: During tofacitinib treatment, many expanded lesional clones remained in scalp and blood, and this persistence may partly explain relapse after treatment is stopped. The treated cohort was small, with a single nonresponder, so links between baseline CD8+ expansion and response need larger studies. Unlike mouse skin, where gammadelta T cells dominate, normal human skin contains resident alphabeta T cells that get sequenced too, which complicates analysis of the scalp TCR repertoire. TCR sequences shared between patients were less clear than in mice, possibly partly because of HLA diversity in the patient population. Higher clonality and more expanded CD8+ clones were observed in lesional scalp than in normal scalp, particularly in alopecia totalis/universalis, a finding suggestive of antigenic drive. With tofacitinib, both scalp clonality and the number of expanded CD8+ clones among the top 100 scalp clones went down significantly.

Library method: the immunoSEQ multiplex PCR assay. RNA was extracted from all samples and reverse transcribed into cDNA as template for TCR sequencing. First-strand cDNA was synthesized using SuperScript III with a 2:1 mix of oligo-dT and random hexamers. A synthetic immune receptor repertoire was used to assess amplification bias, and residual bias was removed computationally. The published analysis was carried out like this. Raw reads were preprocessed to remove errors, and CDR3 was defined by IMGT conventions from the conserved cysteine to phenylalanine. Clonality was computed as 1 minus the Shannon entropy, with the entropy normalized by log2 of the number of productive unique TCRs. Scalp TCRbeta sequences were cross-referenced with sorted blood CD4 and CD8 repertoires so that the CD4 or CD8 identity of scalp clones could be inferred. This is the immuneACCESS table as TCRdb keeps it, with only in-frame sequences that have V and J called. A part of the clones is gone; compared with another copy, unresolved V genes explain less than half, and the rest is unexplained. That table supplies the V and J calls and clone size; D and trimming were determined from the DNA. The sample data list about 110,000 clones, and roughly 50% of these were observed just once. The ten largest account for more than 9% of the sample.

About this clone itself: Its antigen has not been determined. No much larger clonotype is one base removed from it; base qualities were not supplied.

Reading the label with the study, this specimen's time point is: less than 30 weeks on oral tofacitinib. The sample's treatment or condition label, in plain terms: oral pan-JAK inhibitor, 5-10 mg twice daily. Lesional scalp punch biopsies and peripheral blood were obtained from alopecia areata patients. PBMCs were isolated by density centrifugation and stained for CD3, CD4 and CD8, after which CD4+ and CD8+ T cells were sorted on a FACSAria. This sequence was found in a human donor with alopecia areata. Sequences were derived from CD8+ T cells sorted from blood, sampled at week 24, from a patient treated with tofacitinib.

At the DNA level, the sequence is TGTGCCAGCAGTGAATCGGGCCAGGGGTTCACAGATACGCAGTATTTT. The encoded protein is CASSESGQGFTDTQYF. The V gene is TRBV2 and the J gene is TRBJ2-3; TRBD1 is possibly the D segment (6 matching bases). The CDR3 contains 16 residues, cysteine and phenylalanine counted. Kept here is only the CDR3 DNA, which spans 48 bases and is read in frame from base 1. Trimming takes 2 bases from V and 2 bases from J, and the germline ends sit 14 bases apart. Looking up the germline V gene yields CDR1 SNHLY and CDR2 FYNNEI.